Detailed here is one T cell receptor (beta chain). Its antigen is currently unknown. CDR3 size: 18 residues. Germline V gene sequence: CDR1 SGDLS, CDR2 YYNGEE. V was shortened by 4 bases and J by 0 bases, with 20 bases between the two germline ends. Using immunoSEQ multiplex PCR, the repertoire was profiled, and TCRdb retains in-frame clones only, with some absent. The data contain around 370,000 clones, around 90% of them seen just once; the ten biggest clones take up 3% to 5%. This sample is drawn from a study of Ad26.COV2.S vaccination and SARS-CoV-2 variants. Study-wide results and caveats: Vaccine recipients showed a spike-specific TCR breadth that was higher than in placebo recipients. Breadth of non-spike TCRs did not differ between vaccinees and placebo recipients. Substantial breadth in spike-specific CD8+ and CD4+ T cell responses was reportedly seen after vaccination. Overall T cell responses may have been underestimated by the analyses of TCR breadth and depth.

The V and J genes are TRBV9 and TRBJ2-1, with D possibly being TRBD2 (5 bases). Source: peripheral blood, taken after recovery from COVID-19. The sequence came from a human donor who had recovered from COVID-19. The CDR3 spells CASSRGSRTLSSYNEQFF. Written as DNA, the CDR3 is TGTGCCAGCAGCAGAGGGTCCCGCACTCTAAGCTCCTACAATGAGCAGTTCTTC.